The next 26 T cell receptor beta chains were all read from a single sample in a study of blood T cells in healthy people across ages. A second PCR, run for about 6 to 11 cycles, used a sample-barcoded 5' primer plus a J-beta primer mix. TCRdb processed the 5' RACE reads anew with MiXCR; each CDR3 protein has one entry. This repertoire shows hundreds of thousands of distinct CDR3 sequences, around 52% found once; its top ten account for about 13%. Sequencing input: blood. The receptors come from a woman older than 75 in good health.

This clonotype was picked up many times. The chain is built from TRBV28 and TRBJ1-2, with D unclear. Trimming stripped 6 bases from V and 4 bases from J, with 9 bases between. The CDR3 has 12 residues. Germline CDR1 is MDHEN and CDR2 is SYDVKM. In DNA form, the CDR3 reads TGTGCCAGCAGCTCCGGGATCTATGGCTACACCTTC. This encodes CASSSGIYGYTF.

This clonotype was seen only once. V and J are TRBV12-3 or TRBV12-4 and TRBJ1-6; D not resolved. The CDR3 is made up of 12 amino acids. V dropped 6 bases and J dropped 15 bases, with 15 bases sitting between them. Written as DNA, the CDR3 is TGTGCCAGCAGCCGCGATGGGGTCCTCCTCCACTTT. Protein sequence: CASSRDGVLLHF.

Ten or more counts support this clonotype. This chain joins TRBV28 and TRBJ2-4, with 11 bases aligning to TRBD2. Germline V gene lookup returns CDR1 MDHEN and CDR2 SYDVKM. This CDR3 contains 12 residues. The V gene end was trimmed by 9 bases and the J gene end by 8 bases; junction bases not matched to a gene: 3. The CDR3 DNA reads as TGTGCCAGTACTAGCGGGAGAGACATTCAGTACTTC. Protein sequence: CASTSGRDIQYF.

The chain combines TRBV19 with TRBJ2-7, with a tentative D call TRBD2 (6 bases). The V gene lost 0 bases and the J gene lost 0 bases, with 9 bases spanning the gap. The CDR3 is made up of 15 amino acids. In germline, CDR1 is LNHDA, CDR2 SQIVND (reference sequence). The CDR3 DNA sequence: TGTGCCAGTAGTATAGACGGAGCGGGCTCCTACGAGCAGTACTTC. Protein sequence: CASSIDGAGSYEQYF.

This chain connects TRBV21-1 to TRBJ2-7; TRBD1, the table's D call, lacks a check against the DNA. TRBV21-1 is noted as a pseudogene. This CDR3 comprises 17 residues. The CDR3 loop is CASSKAFVRNRGYEQYF. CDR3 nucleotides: TGTGCCAGCAGCAAAGCATTTGTCCGGAACAGGGGATACGAGCAGTACTTC.

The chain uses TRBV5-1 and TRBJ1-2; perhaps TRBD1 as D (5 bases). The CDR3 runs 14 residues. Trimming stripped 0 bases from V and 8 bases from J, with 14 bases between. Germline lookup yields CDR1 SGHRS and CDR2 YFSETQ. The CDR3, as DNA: TGCGCCAGCAGCTTGGAGTGGGGGTCCGGAGGCTACACCTTC. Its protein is CASSLEWGSGGYTF.

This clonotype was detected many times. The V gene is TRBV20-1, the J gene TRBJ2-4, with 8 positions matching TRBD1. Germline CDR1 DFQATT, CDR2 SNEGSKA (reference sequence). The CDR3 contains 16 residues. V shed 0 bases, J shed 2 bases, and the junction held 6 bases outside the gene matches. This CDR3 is CSARDQGAGSKNIQYF. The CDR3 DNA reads TGCAGTGCTAGAGATCAGGGGGCTGGATCCAAAAACATTCAGTACTTC.

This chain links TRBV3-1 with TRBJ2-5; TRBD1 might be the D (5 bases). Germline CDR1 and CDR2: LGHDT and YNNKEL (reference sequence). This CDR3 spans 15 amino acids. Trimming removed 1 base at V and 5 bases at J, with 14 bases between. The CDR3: CASSQVIDSPETQYF. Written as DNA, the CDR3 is TGTGCCAGCAGCCAAGTAATCGACAGTCCCGAGACCCAGTACTTC.

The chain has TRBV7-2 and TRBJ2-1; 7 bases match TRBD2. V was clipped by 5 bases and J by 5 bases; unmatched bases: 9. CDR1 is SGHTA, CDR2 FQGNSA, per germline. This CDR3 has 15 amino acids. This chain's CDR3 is CASSGGGAGNNEQFF. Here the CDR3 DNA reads TGTGCCAGCAGCGGCGGGGGAGCGGGAAACAATGAGCAGTTCTTC.

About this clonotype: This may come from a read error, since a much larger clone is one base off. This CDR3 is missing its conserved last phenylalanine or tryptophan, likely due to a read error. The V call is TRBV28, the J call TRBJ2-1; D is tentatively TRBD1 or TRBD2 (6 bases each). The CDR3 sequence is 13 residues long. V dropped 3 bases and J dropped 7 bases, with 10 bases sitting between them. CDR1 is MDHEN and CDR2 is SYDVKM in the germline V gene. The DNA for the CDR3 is TGTGCCAGCAGTTTTGGGGGGCGGAATGAGCAGTTCTTA. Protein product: CASSFGGRNEQFL.

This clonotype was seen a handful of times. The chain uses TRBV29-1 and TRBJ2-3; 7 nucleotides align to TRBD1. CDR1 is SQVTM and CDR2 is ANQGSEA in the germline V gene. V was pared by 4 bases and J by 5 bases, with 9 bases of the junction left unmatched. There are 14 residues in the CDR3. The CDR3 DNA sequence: TGCAGCGTTGGCCCCGAACAGGGGCGAGATACGCAGTATTTT. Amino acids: CSVGPEQGRDTQYF.

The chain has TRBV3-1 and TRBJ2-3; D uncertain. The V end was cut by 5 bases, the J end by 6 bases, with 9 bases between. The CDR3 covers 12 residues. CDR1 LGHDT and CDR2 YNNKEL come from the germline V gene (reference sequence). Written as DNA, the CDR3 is TGTGCCAGCAGCTTCCCCCATGATACGCAGTATTTT. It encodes CASSFPHDTQYF.

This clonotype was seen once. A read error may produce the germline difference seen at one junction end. The CDR3 DNA reads as TGTGCCAGCGCCGACAGAGCAACTACTGAAAAACTGTTTTTT. Translation: CASADRATTEKLFF. This chain links TRBV3-1 with TRBJ1-4, with a weak D call TRBD1 (5 bases). The CDR3 runs to 14 residues. CDR1 is LGHDT and CDR2 is YNNKEL in the germline V gene (reference sequence).

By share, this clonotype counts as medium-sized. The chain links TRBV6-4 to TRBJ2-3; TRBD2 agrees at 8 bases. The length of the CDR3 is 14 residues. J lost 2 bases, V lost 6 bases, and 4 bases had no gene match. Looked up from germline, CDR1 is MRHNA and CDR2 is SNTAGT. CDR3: CASSSGGDTDTQYF. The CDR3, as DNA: TGTGCCAGCAGCAGCGGGGGAGACACAGATACGCAGTATTTT.

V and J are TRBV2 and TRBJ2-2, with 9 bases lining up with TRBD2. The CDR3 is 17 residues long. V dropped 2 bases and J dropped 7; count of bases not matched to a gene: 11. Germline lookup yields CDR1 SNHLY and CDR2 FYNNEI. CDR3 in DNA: TGTGCCAGCAGTGAACGGTTAGCGGGAGTGGTGAGCGGGGAGCTGTTTTTT. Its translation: CASSERLAGVVSGELFF.

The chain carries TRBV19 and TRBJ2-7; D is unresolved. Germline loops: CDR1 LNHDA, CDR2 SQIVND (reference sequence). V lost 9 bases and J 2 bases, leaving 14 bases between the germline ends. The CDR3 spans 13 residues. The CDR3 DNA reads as TGTGCCAGACAACCTCTCTGCCCCTACGAGCAGTACTTC. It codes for CARQPLCPYEQYF.

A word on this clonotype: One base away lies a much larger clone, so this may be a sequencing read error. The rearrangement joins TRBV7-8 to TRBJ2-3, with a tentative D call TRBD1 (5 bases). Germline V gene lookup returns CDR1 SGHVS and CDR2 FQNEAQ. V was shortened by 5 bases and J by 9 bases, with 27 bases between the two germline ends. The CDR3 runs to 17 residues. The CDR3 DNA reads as TGTGCCAGCAGCCTTAAGACGTTGCCAGTCAGGGTAGAAACGCAGTATTTT. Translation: CASSLKTLPVRVETQYF.

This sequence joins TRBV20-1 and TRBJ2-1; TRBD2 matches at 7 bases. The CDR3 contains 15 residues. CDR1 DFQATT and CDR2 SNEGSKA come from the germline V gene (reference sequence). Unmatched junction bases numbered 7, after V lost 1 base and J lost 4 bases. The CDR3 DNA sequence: TGCAGTGCTAGAGGCAGTGGGACTACATACAATGAGCAGTTCTTC. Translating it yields CSARGSGTTYNEQFF.

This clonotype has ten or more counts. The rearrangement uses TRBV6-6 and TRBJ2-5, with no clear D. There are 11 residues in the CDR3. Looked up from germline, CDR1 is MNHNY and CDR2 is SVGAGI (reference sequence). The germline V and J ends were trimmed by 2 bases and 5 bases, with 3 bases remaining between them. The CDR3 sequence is CASSYGETQYF. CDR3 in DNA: TGTGCCAGCAGTTACGGGGAGACCCAGTACTTC.

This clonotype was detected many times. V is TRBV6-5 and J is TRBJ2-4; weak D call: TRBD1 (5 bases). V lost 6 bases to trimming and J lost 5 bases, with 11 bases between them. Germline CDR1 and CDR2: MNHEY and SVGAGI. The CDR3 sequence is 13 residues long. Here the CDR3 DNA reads TGTGCCAGCAGAAGGGGTGGAGAAAACATTCAGTACTTC. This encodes CASRRGGENIQYF.

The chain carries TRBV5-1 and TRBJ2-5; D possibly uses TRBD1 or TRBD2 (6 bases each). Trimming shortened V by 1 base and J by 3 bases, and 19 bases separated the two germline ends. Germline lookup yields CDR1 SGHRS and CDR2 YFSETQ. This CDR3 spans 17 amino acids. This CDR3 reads CASSLNRRDTKEETQYF. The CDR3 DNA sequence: TGCGCCAGCAGCTTGAATAGGAGGGACACCAAGGAAGAGACCCAGTACTTC.

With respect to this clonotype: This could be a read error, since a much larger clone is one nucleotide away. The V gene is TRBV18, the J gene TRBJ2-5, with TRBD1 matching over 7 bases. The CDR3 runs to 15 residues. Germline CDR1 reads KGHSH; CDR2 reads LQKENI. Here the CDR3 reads CASSLTYTGEETRYF. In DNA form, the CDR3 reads TGTGCCAGCTCACTCACCTATACAGGGGAAGAGACCCGGTACTTC.

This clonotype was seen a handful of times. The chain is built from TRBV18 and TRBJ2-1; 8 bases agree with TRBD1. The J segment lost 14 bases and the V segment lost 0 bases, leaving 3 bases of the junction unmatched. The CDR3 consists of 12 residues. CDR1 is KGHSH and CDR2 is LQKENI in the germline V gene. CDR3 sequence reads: CASSPPPGGEFF. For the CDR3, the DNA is TGTGCCAGCTCACCACCGCCAGGGGGCGAGTTCTTC.

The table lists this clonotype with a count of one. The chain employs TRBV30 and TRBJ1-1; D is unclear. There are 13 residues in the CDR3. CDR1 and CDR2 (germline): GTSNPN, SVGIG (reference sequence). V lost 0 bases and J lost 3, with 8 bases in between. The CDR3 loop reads CAWSVNTYTEAFF. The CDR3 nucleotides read TGTGCCTGGAGTGTCAACACCTACACTGAAGCTTTCTTT.

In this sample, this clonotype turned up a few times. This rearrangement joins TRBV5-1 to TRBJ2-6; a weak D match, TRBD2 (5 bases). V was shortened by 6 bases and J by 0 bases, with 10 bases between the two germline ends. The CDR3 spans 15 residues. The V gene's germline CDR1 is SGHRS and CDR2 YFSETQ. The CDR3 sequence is CASTPGGSGANVLTF. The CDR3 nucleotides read TGCGCCAGCACCCCAGGAGGCTCTGGGGCCAACGTCCTGACTTTC.

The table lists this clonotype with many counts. CDR3 bases: TGCGCCAGCAGCTTGCAAGGGGAAGATACGCAGTATTTT. As protein: CASSLQGEDTQYF. The chain is built from TRBV5-1 and TRBJ2-3; the D gene is possibly TRBD1 (5 bases). Germline CDR1 SGHRS, CDR2 YFSETQ. This CDR3 comprises 13 residues. Deletions cut 1 base from V and 5 bases from J, with 8 bases between.